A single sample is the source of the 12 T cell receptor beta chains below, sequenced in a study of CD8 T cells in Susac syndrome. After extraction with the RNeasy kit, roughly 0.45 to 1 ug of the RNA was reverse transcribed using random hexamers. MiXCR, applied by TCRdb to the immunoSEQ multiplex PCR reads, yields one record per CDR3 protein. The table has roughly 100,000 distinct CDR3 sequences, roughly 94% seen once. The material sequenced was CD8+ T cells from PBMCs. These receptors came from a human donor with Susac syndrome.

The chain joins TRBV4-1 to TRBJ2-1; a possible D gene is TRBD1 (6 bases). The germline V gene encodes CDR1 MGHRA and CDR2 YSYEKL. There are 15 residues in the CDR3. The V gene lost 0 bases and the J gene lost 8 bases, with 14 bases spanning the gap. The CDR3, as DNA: TGCGCCAGCAGCCAAGAGTCCAGGGGTGGCGATGAGCAGTTCTTC. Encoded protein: CASSQESRGGDEQFF.

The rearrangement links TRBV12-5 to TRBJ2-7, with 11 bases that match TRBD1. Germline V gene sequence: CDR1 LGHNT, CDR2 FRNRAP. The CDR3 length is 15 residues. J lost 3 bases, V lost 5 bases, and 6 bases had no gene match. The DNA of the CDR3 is TGTGCTAGTGGTCTGGGACAGGGGGACTACTACGAGCAGTACTTC. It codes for CASGLGQGDYYEQYF.

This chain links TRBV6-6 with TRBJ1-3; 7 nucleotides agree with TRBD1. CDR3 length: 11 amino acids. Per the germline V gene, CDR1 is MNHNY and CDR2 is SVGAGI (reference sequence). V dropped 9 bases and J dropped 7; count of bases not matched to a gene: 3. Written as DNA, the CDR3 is TGTGCCAGTACAGGGGAGAACACCATATATTTT. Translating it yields CASTGENTIYF.

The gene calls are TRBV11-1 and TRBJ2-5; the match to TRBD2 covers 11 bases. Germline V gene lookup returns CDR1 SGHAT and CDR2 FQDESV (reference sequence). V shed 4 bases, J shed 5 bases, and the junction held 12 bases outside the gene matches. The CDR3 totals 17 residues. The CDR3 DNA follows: TGTGCCAGCAGCTCACCGGGACTAGCGGTTCGTCCGGAGACCCAGTACTTC. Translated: CASSSPGLAVRPETQYF.

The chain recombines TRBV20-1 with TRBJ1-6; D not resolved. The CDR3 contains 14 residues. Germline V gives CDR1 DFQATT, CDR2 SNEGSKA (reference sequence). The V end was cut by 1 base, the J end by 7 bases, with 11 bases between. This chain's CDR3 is CSARAPSGNSPLHF. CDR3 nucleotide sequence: TGCAGTGCTAGAGCCCCCTCGGGGAATTCACCCCTCCACTTT.

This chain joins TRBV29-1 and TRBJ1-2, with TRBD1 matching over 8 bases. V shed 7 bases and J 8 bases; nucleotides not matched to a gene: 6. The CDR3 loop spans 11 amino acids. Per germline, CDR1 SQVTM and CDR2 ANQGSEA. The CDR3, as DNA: TGCAGCGCTCGGGCAGGGGGCGGCTACACCTTC. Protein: CSARAGGGYTF. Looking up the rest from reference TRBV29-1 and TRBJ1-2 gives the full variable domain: SAVISQKPSRDICQRGTSLTIQCQVDSQVTMMFWYRQQPGQSLTLIATANQGSEATYESGFVIDKFPISRPNLTFSTLTVSNMSPEDSSIYLCSARAGGGYTFGSGTRLTVV.

This CDR3 reads CASSQARTAFYEQYF. Written as DNA, the CDR3 is TGTGCCAGCAGCCAAGCCCGGACAGCTTTCTACGAGCAGTACTTC. This chain joins TRBV3-1 and TRBJ2-7, with D possibly TRBD1 on 6 matching bases. This CDR3 contains 15 residues. Germline lookup yields CDR1 LGHDT and CDR2 YNNKEL (reference sequence). Trimming left V 1 base short and J 3 bases short, with 13 bases between.

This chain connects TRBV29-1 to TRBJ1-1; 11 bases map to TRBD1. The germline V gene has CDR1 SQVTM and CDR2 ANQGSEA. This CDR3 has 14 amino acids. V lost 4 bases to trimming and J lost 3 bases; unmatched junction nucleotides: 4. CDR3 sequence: CSVGWDRGDTEAFF. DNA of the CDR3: TGCAGCGTTGGTTGGGACAGGGGGGACACTGAAGCTTTCTTT.

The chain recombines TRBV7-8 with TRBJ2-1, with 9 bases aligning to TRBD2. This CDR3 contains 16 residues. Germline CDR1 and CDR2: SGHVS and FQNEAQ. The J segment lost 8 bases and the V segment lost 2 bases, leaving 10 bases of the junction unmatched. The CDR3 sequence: CASSLSLAGLHYEQFF. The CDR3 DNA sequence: TGTGCCAGCAGCTTAAGCCTAGCGGGGTTACATTATGAGCAGTTCTTC.

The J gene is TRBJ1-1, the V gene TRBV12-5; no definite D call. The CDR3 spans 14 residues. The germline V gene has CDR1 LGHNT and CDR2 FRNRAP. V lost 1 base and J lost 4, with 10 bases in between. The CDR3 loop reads CASGLEGASTEAFF. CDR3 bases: TGTGCTAGTGGTTTGGAGGGAGCCAGCACTGAAGCTTTCTTT.

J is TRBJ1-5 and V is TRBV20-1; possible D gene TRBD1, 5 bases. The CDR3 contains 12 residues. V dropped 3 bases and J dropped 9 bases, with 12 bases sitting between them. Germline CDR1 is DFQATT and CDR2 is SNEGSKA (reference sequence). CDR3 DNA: TGCAGTGCTAGGGCGGGACTGGGGCCCCAGCATTTT. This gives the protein CSARAGLGPQHF.

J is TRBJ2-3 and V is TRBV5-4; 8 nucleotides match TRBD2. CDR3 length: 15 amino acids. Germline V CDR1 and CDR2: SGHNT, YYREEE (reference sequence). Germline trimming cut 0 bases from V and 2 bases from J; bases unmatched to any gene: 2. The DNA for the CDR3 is TGTGCCAGCAGCTTGGGGACTAGCATCACAGATACGCAGTATTTT. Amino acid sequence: CASSLGTSITDTQYF.